The next 5 T cell receptor beta chains were all read from a single sample in a study of shared clonotypes between healthy human individuals. The data were produced by immunoSEQ multiplex PCR, yet TCRdb's version contains in-frame clones alone and is incomplete. Among roughly 1 million clones listed, 70% to 80% were seen once. The sequencing input was memory CD4+ T cells sorted from blood. Subset of the sample: CD45RA-negative fraction. The receptors shown here come from a man between 18 and 35 years old in good health.

The chain combines TRBV7-6 with TRBJ2-5; D perhaps matches TRBD1 (5 bases). Germline V CDR1 and CDR2: SGHVS, FNYEAQ. The length of the CDR3 is 14 residues. V was clipped by 3 bases and J by 5 bases, with 13 bases between them. The CDR3 DNA is TGTGCCAGCAGCTTTCAAACAGGTGTGGAGACCCAGTACTTC. As protein: CASSFQTGVETQYF.

This chain links TRBV28 with TRBJ2-5; D tentatively reads TRBD1 or TRBD2 (6 bases each). Per the germline V gene, CDR1 is MDHEN and CDR2 is SYDVKM. This CDR3 comprises 15 residues. Trimming stripped 7 bases from V and 4 bases from J, with 19 bases between. The DNA of the CDR3 is TGTGCCAGCACCACCCCCACGGGGGCAGGAGAGACCCAGTACTTC. Encoded protein: CASTTPTGAGETQYF.

This sequence joins TRBV10-2 and TRBJ1-5; D not certain. Trimming removed 3 bases from V and 9 bases from J, with 18 bases in between. The CDR3 spans 15 residues. From germline, CDR1 is WSHSY and CDR2 SAAADI. The CDR3 region is CASSDVLSRRGPQHF. The CDR3 DNA is TGCGCCAGCAGTGATGTTCTTTCGCGGCGGGGGCCCCAGCATTTT.

This clone was recorded many times. The rearrangement joins TRBV7-9 to TRBJ2-7; weak D call: TRBD1 (6 bases). Trimming removed 4 bases at V and 2 bases at J, with 12 bases between. CDR1 and CDR2 (germline): SEHNR, FQNEAQ (reference sequence). The CDR3 extends over 14 amino acids. Here the CDR3 DNA reads TGTGCCAGCAGCTCCCGCAGGGGAGCCTACGAGCAGTACTTC. Amino acids: CASSSRRGAYEQYF.

At least ten counts were recorded for this clone. This sample includes further DNA sequences coding for the same CDR3. This chain connects TRBV18 to TRBJ2-7, with a possible D match to TRBD2 (6 bases). The V end was cut by 3 bases, the J end by 4 bases, with 7 bases between. CDR3 length: 12 residues. Looked up from germline, CDR1 is KGHSH and CDR2 is LQKENI. CDR3 in DNA: TGTGCCAGCTCACCGGCGGGATACGAGCAGTACTTC. Translated: CASSPAGYEQYF.